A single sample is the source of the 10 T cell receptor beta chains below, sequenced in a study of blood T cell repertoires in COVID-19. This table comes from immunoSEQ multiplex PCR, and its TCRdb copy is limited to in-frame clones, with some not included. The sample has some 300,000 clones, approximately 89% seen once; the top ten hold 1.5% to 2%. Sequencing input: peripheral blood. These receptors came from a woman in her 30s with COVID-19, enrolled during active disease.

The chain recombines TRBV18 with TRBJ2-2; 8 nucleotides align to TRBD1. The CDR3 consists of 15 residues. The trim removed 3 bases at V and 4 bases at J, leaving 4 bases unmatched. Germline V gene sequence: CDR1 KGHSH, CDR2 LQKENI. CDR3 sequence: CASSPQGALTGELFF. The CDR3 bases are TGTGCCAGCTCACCCCAGGGGGCGCTCACCGGGGAGCTGTTTTTT.

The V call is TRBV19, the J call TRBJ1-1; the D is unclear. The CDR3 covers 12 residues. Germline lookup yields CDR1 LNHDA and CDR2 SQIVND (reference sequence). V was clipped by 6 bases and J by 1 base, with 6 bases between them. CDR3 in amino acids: CASRSGNTEAFF. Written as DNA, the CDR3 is TGTGCCAGTAGATCCGGGAACACTGAAGCTTTCTTT. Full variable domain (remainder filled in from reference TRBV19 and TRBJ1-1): DGGITQSPKYLFRKEGQNVTLSCEQNLNHDAMYWYRQDPGQGLRLIYYSQIVNDFQKGDIAEGYSVSREKKESFPLTVTSAQKNPTAFYLCASRSGNTEAFFGQGTRLTVV.

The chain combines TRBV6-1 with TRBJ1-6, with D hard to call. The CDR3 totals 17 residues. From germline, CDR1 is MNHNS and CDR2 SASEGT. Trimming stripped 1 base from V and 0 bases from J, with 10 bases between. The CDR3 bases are TGTGCCAGCAGTGAAGAGGATGGGCTCTCCTATAATTCACCCCTCCACTTT. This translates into CASSEEDGLSYNSPLHF.

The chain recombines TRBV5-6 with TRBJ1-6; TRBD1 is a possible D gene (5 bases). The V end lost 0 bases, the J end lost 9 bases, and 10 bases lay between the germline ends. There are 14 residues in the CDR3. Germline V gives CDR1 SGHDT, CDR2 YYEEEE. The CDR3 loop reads CASSLATVGSPLHF. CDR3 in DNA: TGTGCCAGCAGCTTGGCGACAGTCGGTTCACCCCTCCACTTT. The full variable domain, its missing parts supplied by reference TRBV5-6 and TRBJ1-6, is DAGVTQSPTHLIKTRGQQVTLRCSPKSGHDTVSWYQQALGQGPQFIFQYYEEEERQRGNFPDRFSGHQFPNYSSELNVNALLLGDSALYLCASSLATVGSPLHFGNGTRLTVT.

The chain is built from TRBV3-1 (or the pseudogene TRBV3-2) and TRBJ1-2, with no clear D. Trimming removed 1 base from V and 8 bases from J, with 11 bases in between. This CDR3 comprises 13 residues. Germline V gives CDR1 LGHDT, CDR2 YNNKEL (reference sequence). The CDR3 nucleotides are TGTGCCAGCAGCCAAGTCCGGGGTCAAGGCTACACCTTC. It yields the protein CASSQVRGQGYTF.

The CDR3: CASSPYPGQSEAFF. As DNA, the CDR3 is TGTGCCAGCAGTCCCTACCCCGGACAAAGTGAAGCTTTCTTT. This chain uses TRBV27 with TRBJ1-1, with a tentative D call TRBD1 (5 bases). The CDR3 length is 14 residues. Trimming took off 5 bases at V and 7 bases at J, with 17 bases between the two ends. CDR1 is MNHEY and CDR2 is SMNVEV in the germline V gene (reference sequence).

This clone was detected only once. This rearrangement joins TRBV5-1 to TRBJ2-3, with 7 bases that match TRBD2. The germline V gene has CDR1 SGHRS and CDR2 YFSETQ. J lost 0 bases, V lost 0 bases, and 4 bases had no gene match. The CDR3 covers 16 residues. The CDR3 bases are TGCGCCAGCAGCTTGGTAGCGGGCACTAGCACAGATACGCAGTATTTT. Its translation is CASSLVAGTSTDTQYF.

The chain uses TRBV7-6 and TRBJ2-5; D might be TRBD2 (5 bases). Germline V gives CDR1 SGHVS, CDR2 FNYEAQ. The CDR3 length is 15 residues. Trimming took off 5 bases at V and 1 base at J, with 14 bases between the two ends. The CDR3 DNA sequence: TGTGCCAGCAGCGTTGTTGTGGGGAGCCAAGAGACCCAGTACTTC. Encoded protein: CASSVVVGSQETQYF.

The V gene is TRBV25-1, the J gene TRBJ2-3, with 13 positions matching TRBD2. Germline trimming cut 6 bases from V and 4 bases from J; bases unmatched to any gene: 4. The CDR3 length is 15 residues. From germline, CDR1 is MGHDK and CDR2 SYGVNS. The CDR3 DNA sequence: TGTGCCAGCAGAGCACTAGCGGGGGGGCCAGATACGCAGTATTTT. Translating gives CASRALAGGPDTQYF.

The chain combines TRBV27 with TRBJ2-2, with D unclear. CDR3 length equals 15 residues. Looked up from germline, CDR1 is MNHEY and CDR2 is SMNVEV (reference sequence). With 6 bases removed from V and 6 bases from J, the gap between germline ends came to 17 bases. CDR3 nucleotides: TGTGCCAGCAGCCCTTCAGGAACTGGCGCCGGGGAGCTGTTTTTT. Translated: CASSPSGTGAGELFF.